This TCR beta chain was sequenced in a study of blood T cell repertoires in COVID-19. Comments on this clone: The junction departs from the called germline gene at one end, perhaps through a read error.

The assay was immunoSEQ multiplex PCR, and TCRdb's table has in-frame clones only and misses some. The sample contains some 80,000 clones, roughly 86% of which appear only once. What was sequenced was peripheral blood. The clonotype comes from an elderly woman in a cohort sampled during active or convalescent COVID-19.

The CDR3 sequence is CASSLFRGEAQYF. The CDR3 region has the DNA TGTGCCAGTAGTCTTTTCAGGGGAGAGGCCCAGTACTTC. The V gene is TRBV19, the J gene TRBJ2-5; weak D call: TRBD1 (6 bases). The CDR3 covers 13 residues. In germline, CDR1 is LNHDA, CDR2 SQIVND (reference sequence).